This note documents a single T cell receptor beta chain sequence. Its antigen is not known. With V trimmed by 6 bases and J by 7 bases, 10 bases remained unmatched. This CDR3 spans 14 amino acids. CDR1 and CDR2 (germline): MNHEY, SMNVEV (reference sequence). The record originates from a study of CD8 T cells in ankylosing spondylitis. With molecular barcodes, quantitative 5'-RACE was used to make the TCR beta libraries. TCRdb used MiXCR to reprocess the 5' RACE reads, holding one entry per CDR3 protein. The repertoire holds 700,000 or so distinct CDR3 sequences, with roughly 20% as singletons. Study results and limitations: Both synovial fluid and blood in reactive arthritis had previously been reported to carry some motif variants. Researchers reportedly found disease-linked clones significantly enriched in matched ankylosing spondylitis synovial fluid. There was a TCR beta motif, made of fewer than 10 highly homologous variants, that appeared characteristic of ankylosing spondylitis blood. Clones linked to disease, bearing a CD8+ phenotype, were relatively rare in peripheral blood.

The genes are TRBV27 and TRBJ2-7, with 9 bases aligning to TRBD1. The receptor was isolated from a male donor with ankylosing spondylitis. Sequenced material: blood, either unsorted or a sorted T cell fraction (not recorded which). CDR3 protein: CASSSGTGKQEQYF. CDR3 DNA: TGTGCCAGCAGCTCCGGGACAGGGAAGCAGGAGCAGTACTTC.